Below, 28 T cell receptor beta chains from the same sample are listed, as sequenced in a study of cytomegalovirus exposure and HLA in healthy donors. The primer mix had 60 Vbeta and 13 Jbeta primers. Repertoires were generated with immunoSEQ multiplex PCR, while TCRdb's copy carries only in-frame clones and drops some. The sample records 75,000 to 90,000 clones, around 77% being singletons. The sample was PBMCs. These receptors were taken from a man aged 50-60 years in good health and CMV-seronegative.

The chain has TRBV30 and TRBJ1-5; 7 positions agree with TRBD1. The CDR3 length is 17 residues. Trimming took 4 bases from V and 0 from J; bases not matched to a gene: 12. CDR1 and CDR2 from the germline V gene are GTSNPN and SVGIG (reference sequence). The CDR3 DNA is TGTGCCTGGACTCCGGACAGGTTGTGTGCTAGCAATCAGCCCCAGCATTTT. It encodes CAWTPDRLCASNQPQHF.

This clone has just a few counts. The rearrangement joins TRBV2 to TRBJ2-4; 16 bases line up with TRBD2. CDR3 length: 18 residues. Germline CDR1 SNHLY, CDR2 FYNNEI. After removal of 4 bases from V and 7 bases from J, the junction contained 10 bases not matched to a gene. The CDR3 region is CASSGPGLAGGPWNIQYF. The CDR3 region has the DNA TGTGCCAGCAGTGGACCGGGACTAGCGGGGGGGCCTTGGAACATTCAGTACTTC. Supplemented by reference TRBV2 and TRBJ2-4, the full variable domain reads EPEVTQTPSHQVTQMGQEVILRCVPISNHLYFYWYRQILGQKVEFLVSFYNNEISEKSEIFDDQFSVERPDGSNFTLKIRSTKLEDSAMYFCASSGPGLAGGPWNIQYFGAGTRLSVL.

This chain uses TRBV4-1 with TRBJ2-1, with D hard to call. Trimming cost V 4 bases and J 5 bases, with 12 bases left between them. This CDR3 spans 14 amino acids. Germline V CDR1 and CDR2: MGHRA, YSYEKL. The CDR3: CASSLSPVDNEQFF. CDR3 sequence (DNA): TGCGCCAGCAGCCTATCACCGGTCGACAATGAGCAGTTCTTC.

The chain employs TRBV27 and TRBJ2-7, with D perhaps matching TRBD1 (6 bases). The CDR3 runs to 13 residues. Trimming took 2 bases from V and 6 from J, leaving 11 bases between them. Germline V gene sequence: CDR1 MNHEY, CDR2 SMNVEV (reference sequence). The DNA of the CDR3 is TGTGCCAGCAGTTTAGCCTGGACAGCCGAGCAGTACTTC. Translated: CASSLAWTAEQYF.

This sequence joins TRBV27 and TRBJ2-2; D unresolved. With 5 bases removed from V and 6 bases from J, the gap between germline ends came to 13 bases. Germline V gives CDR1 MNHEY, CDR2 SMNVEV (reference sequence). The CDR3 is 14 amino acids. The CDR3, as DNA: TGTGCCAGCAGTAAATCCAACTCGGCCGGGGAGCTGTTTTTT. This codes for CASSKSNSAGELFF.

This clone was seen once. V is TRBV5-1 and J is TRBJ2-5; tentative D call: TRBD2 (6 bases). The germline gives CDR1 SGHRS, CDR2 YFSETQ. V was clipped by 0 bases and J by 4 bases, with 10 bases between them. The CDR3 is 14 residues long. The CDR3 DNA is TGCGCCAGCAGCTTGGGCCCCGGGGGAGAGACCCAGTACTTC. This encodes CASSLGPGGETQYF.

The rearrangement joins TRBV6-1 to TRBJ1-6; 7 bases match TRBD1. V was clipped by 2 bases and J by 7 bases; unmatched bases: 11. The germline CDR1 and CDR2 sequences are MNHNS and SASEGT. This CDR3 has 17 amino acids. CDR3 residues: CASSEKGGGAKNSPLHF. DNA for the CDR3: TGTGCCAGCAGTGAAAAAGGAGGGGGCGCAAAGAATTCACCCCTCCACTTT.

As for this clone: At one end the junction does not follow the germline gene, possibly because of a read error. The chain links TRBV10-3 to TRBJ2-1; no clear D. The CDR3 is 13 amino acids. Germline values: CDR1 ENHRY, CDR2 SYGVKD. Here the CDR3 DNA reads TGTGCCATCAGTGAGTCGCTGAAACCTGAGGAGTTCTTC. This codes for CAISESLKPEEFF.

This chain joins TRBV11-2 and TRBJ2-1; 8 bases fit TRBD2. CDR3 length: 15 residues. The trim removed 4 bases at V and 10 bases at J, leaving 12 bases unmatched. CDR1 SGHAT and CDR2 FQNNGV come from the germline V gene. The CDR3 DNA follows: TGTGCCAGCAGCTGGGGAGTAGCGGGGTCCGGAGAGCAGTTCTTC. Amino acids: CASSWGVAGSGEQFF. Based on the CDR3 plus reference TRBV11-2 and TRBJ2-1, the full variable domain is EAGVAQSPRYKIIEKRQSVAFWCNPISGHATLYWYQQILGQGPKLLIQFQNNGVVDDSQLPKDRFSAERLKGVDSTLKIQPAKLEDSAVYLCASSWGVAGSGEQFFGPGTRLTVL.

V usage is TRBV6-5 and J usage is TRBJ1-5, with 7 bases aligning to TRBD1. The length of the CDR3 is 14 residues. With V trimmed by 6 bases and J by 2 bases, 4 bases remained unmatched. Germline V gives CDR1 MNHEY, CDR2 SVGAGI. CDR3 DNA: TGTGCCAGCAGCCTTACAGGGGGCAATCAGCCCCAGCATTTT. Its protein is CASSLTGGNQPQHF.

The gene calls are TRBV2 and TRBJ2-5; D gene unclear. The CDR3 contains 16 residues. Germline CDR1 SNHLY, CDR2 FYNNEI. V was trimmed by 5 bases and J by 1 base, leaving 17 bases between them. The chain's CDR3 is CASSLLQQISQETQYF. CDR3 DNA sequence: TGTGCCAGCAGTCTCCTTCAACAAATTTCCCAAGAGACCCAGTACTTC. Full variable domain (missing parts from reference TRBV2 and TRBJ2-5): EPEVTQTPSHQVTQMGQEVILRCVPISNHLYFYWYRQILGQKVEFLVSFYNNEISEKSEIFDDQFSVERPDGSNFTLKIRSTKLEDSAMYFCASSLLQQISQETQYFGPGTRLLVL.

The rearrangement links TRBV6-1 to TRBJ1-1; 8 bases agree with TRBD1. CDR1 and CDR2 (germline): MNHNS, SASEGT. Trimming removed 4 bases from V and 5 bases from J; junction bases left unmatched: 6. The CDR3 runs to 14 residues. CDR3 region: CASSGSGGDTEAFF. The CDR3, as DNA: TGTGCCAGCAGTGGTTCAGGGGGCGATACTGAAGCTTTCTTT.

The chain couples TRBV18 to TRBJ2-3; D is unclear. The CDR3 covers 13 residues. Germline V gene lookup returns CDR1 KGHSH and CDR2 LQKENI. V lost 6 bases to trimming and J lost 5 bases, with 12 bases between them. The CDR3 protein is CASSPTLQDTQYF. The CDR3 nucleotides read TGTGCCAGCTCGCCAACCTTACAAGATACGCAGTATTTT.

The chain carries TRBV5-4 and TRBJ2-5; D assignment may be TRBD1 or TRBD2 (5 bases each). The J call is doubtful: the DNA matches TRBJ2-7 better. The germline gives CDR1 SGHNT, CDR2 YYREEE (reference sequence). The CDR3 extends over 12 amino acids. CDR3 DNA: TGTGCCAGCAGCGGGGGCTCCTACGAGCAGTACTTC. It yields the protein CASSGGSYEQYF.

This rearrangement joins TRBV18 to TRBJ2-4, with TRBD2 as a possible D gene (5 bases). The germline gives CDR1 KGHSH, CDR2 LQKENI. The CDR3 is 15 residues long. V lost 0 bases to trimming and J lost 3 bases, with 9 bases between them. CDR3 sequence reads: CASSPPGGVKNIQYF. Written as DNA, the CDR3 is TGTGCCAGCTCACCACCAGGAGGCGTCAAAAACATTCAGTACTTC.

This chain joins TRBV4-1 and TRBJ2-7, with 7 bases matching TRBD1. From germline, CDR1 is MGHRA and CDR2 YSYEKL. Trimming at V came to 2 bases and at J to 3 bases, leaving 10 bases not matched to a gene. The CDR3 consists of 16 residues. The CDR3 nucleotides read TGCGCCAGCAGCCAAACGGGGACAGCAACTTTCTACGAGCAGTACTTC. Encoded protein: CASSQTGTATFYEQYF.

The chain is built from TRBV29-1 and TRBJ1-1, with D possibly matching TRBD1 (5 bases). Germline CDR1 reads SQVTM; CDR2 reads ANQGSEA. V lost 3 bases and J lost 6, with 14 bases in between. This CDR3 has 13 amino acids. The CDR3 here is CSVEEQANPEAFF. DNA of the CDR3: TGCAGCGTTGAGGAACAGGCCAATCCTGAAGCTTTCTTT.

The chain has TRBV7-2 and TRBJ1-2; a possible D gene is TRBD1 (5 bases). The CDR3 contains 13 residues. Per the germline V gene, CDR1 is SGHTA and CDR2 is FQGNSA. V was pared by 4 bases and J by 4 bases, with 10 bases between. Written as DNA, the CDR3 is TGTGCCAGCAGCTCCCCTAGGGGCTATGGCTACACCTTC. This gives the protein CASSSPRGYGYTF.

This clone was seen a few times. The chain carries TRBV6-1 and TRBJ1-3, with 7 bases identical to TRBD1. V lost 2 bases to trimming and J lost 1 base; unmatched junction nucleotides: 8. Germline CDR1 and CDR2: MNHNS and SASEGT. The CDR3 consists of 17 residues. CDR3 sequence: CASSELWTGASGNTIYF. CDR3 sequence (DNA): TGTGCCAGCAGTGAACTATGGACAGGAGCGTCTGGAAACACCATATATTTT.

The rearrangement uses TRBV18 and TRBJ2-5, with 7 bases aligning to TRBD2. Germline trimming cut 1 base from V and 1 base from J; bases unmatched to any gene: 3. Germline V gives CDR1 KGHSH, CDR2 LQKENI. This CDR3 is built from 15 residues. The CDR3 region is CASSPRGTTQETQYF. In nucleotides, the CDR3 is TGTGCCAGCTCACCACGGGGGACTACCCAAGAGACCCAGTACTTC.

This rearrangement joins TRBV7-3 to TRBJ2-6, with 7 bases aligning to TRBD1. The CDR3 contains 17 residues. Germline V CDR1 and CDR2: SGHTA, FQGTGA. Trimming cost V 8 bases and J 4 bases; bases outside gene matches: 14. The CDR3 spells CASGPTGIYPGANVLTF. CDR3 sequence (DNA): TGTGCCAGCGGCCCGACAGGGATATACCCCGGGGCCAACGTCCTGACTTTC.

The chain has TRBV29-1 and TRBJ2-1, with 14 positions matching TRBD2. The CDR3 runs to 17 residues. Germline CDR1 SQVTM, CDR2 ANQGSEA. The trim removed 5 bases at V and 0 bases at J, leaving 6 bases unmatched. The CDR3 reads CSVRTSGGISSYNEQFF. CDR3 in DNA: TGCAGCGTTAGGACTAGCGGGGGGATTAGCTCCTACAATGAGCAGTTCTTC.

The chain has TRBV2 and TRBJ2-7; 8 nucleotides agree with TRBD1. The CDR3 contains 15 residues. CDR1 is SNHLY, CDR2 FYNNEI, per germline. V was clipped by 6 bases and J by 4 bases; unmatched bases: 11. The CDR3: CASSSDRGSKYEQYF. The CDR3 nucleotides read TGTGCCAGCAGCTCAGACAGGGGAAGCAAATACGAGCAGTACTTC.

The chain couples TRBV27 to TRBJ2-3; tentatively, D is TRBD1 (6 bases). Germline V CDR1 and CDR2: MNHEY, SMNVEV (reference sequence). CDR3 length equals 13 residues. V shed 6 bases and J shed 7 bases, with 14 bases lying between them. CDR3 loop: CASSQMGANTQYF. DNA of the CDR3: TGTGCCAGCAGCCAAATGGGGGCGAATACGCAGTATTTT.

This clone is a singleton in its sample. The V gene is TRBV5-4, the J gene TRBJ1-2; D ambiguous. Looked up from germline, CDR1 is SGHNT and CDR2 is YYREEE (reference sequence). V was pared by 0 bases and J by 8 bases, with 14 bases between. This CDR3 is 14 amino acids long. In DNA, the CDR3 is TGTGCCAGCAGCTTGGCCCGGCAGACACGAGGCTACACCTTC. Protein sequence: CASSLARQTRGYTF. Filled out from reference TRBV5-4 and TRBJ1-2, the complete variable domain reads ETGVTQSPTHLIKTRGQQVTLRCSSQSGHNTVSWYQQALGQGPQFIFQYYREEENGRGNFPPRFSGLQFPNYSSELNVNALELDDSALYLCASSLARQTRGYTFGSGTRLTVV.

V is TRBV18 and J is TRBJ1-1; no reliable D call. V was cut by 1 base and J by 0 bases, with 12 bases left in between. The CDR3 spans 16 residues. Germline assignment: CDR1 KGHSH and CDR2 LQKENI. CDR3 in DNA: TGTGCCAGCTCACCACGGTTAATGACATTGAACACTGAAGCTTTCTTT. Translation gives CASSPRLMTLNTEAFF. Supplemented by reference TRBV18 and TRBJ1-1, the full variable domain reads NAGVMQNPRHLVRRRGQEARLRCSPMKGHSHVYWYRQLPEEGLKFMVYLQKENIIDESGMPKERFSAEFPKEGPSILRIQQVVRGDSAAYFCASSPRLMTLNTEAFFGQGTRLTVV.

J is TRBJ1-5 and V is TRBV19; D ambiguous. Trimming pared 5 bases from V and 4 bases from J, leaving 6 bases between. CDR1 LNHDA and CDR2 SQIVND come from the germline V gene (reference sequence). The CDR3 has 12 amino acids. The CDR3, as DNA: TGTGCCAGTAGTTTACAGAATCAGCCCCAGCATTTT. Amino acids: CASSLQNQPQHF.

The CDR3 nucleotides are TGTGCCAGCTCTCAAAGCACGTCAGATACGCAGTATTTT. Translated, it gives CASSQSTSDTQYF. The V call is TRBV18, the J call TRBJ2-3; D not certain. The CDR3 is 13 residues long. CDR1 KGHSH and CDR2 LQKENI come from the germline V gene. Trimming pared 6 bases from V and 4 bases from J, leaving 11 bases between.